Below are 23 T cell receptor beta chains sequenced from a single sample in a study of T cell responses to AZD1222 COVID-19 vaccine. Sequencing used immunoSEQ multiplex PCR; TCRdb keeps in-frame clones, though not all of them. The data contain about 96,000 clones, 85% to 90% of them seen just once; the ten biggest clones take up approximately 27%. This specimen consisted of peripheral blood, obtained on day 0 of AZD1222 vaccination. The receptors here all came from an adult in good health.

The V call is TRBV6-2 or TRBV6-3, the J call TRBJ2-5; 7 bases are a match to TRBD2. The CDR3 totals 15 residues. Germline trimming cut 1 base from V and 2 bases from J; bases unmatched to any gene: 4. The germline CDR1 and CDR2 sequences are MNHEY and SVGEGT. The DNA for the CDR3 is TGTGCCAGCAGTTACTTGGCGGGAGCGCAAGAGACCCAGTACTTC. It codes for CASSYLAGAQETQYF.

CDR3 sequence (DNA): TGTGCCAGCAGCCAGACCGGGACTACCCTGTGGAATGAGCAGTTCTTC. Translating gives CASSQTGTTLWNEQFF. The genes are TRBV5-6 and TRBJ2-1; 7 bases align to TRBD2. Germline CDR1 reads SGHDT; CDR2 reads YYEEEE. J gave up 7 bases and V 4 bases, and 14 bases lay outside the gene matches. The CDR3 has 16 residues.

This sequence joins TRBV3-1 (or the pseudogene TRBV3-2) and TRBJ2-7, with TRBD1 identical over 7 bases. Germline V gene sequence: CDR1 LGHDT, CDR2 YNNKEL (reference sequence). Losses at the gene ends were 0 bases for V and 4 bases for J; bases not matched to a gene: 6. The CDR3 covers 15 residues. The CDR3 coding sequence is TGTGCCAGCAGCCAAGAGGCAGGGGGTTTGTACGAGCAGTACTTC. It translates to CASSQEAGGLYEQYF.

This chain links TRBV14 with TRBJ2-6; D remains ambiguous. V lost 2 bases, J lost 4 bases, and 9 bases lay in between. Germline assignment: CDR1 SGHDN and CDR2 FVKESK. CDR3 size: 15 residues. The CDR3 is CASSQTVPGANVLTF. DNA of the CDR3: TGTGCCAGCAGCCAAACGGTCCCCGGGGCCAACGTCCTGACTTTC.

The chain couples TRBV27 to TRBJ1-6; D not certain. This CDR3 comprises 17 residues. V lost 5 bases and J lost 2, with 16 bases in between. Germline lookup yields CDR1 MNHEY and CDR2 SMNVEV (reference sequence). CDR3 coding DNA: TGTGCCAGCAGTAGGGAGACTAGGGCGGCCTATAATTCACCCCTCCACTTT. The encoded protein is CASSRETRAAYNSPLHF.

The chain recombines TRBV2 with TRBJ1-2; unclear D gene. This CDR3 has 14 residues. Germline-derived CDR1 and CDR2 are SNHLY and FYNNEI. Trimming took off 1 base at V and 6 bases at J, with 12 bases between the two ends. In DNA form, the CDR3 reads TGTGCCAGCAGTGAAGATAAGGGAGTTAATGGCTACACCTTC. Amino acid sequence: CASSEDKGVNGYTF.

The CDR3 DNA sequence: TGTGCCACCAGTGATCGAGTCCGCACAGATACGCAGTATTTT. Protein product: CATSDRVRTDTQYF. The chain carries TRBV24-1 and TRBJ2-3, with no clear D. The length of the CDR3 is 14 residues. The germline CDR1 and CDR2 sequences are KGHDR and SFDVKD. V was trimmed by 3 bases and J by 1 base, leaving 7 bases between them.

This chain's CDR3 is CASRRGSRETQYF. The CDR3 DNA reads TGTGCCAGCAGGCGGGGGAGTAGAGAGACCCAGTACTTC. The chain joins TRBV6-5 to TRBJ2-5, with 7 bases identical to TRBD2. The junction had 5 bases not matched to a gene; V was cut back by 6 bases and J by 4 bases. CDR1 and CDR2 (germline): MNHEY, SVGAGI. This CDR3 contains 13 residues.

The chain links TRBV19 to TRBJ2-7, with a tentative D call TRBD1 (6 bases). Germline V gene data show CDR1 as LNHDA and CDR2 as SQIVND (reference sequence). CDR3 length equals 15 residues. Trimming removed 2 bases from V and 2 bases from J, with 13 bases in between. This chain's CDR3 is CASSISQGSTYEQYF. The CDR3 DNA is TGTGCCAGTAGTATATCCCAGGGGTCGACCTACGAGCAGTACTTC.

The chain joins TRBV9 to TRBJ2-6, with unresolved D. Germline CDR1 reads SGDLS; CDR2 reads YYNGEE. V lost 0 bases, J lost 11 bases, and 9 bases lay in between. This CDR3 is 13 amino acids long. This CDR3 reads CASSVAPADVLTF. The CDR3 DNA reads as TGTGCCAGCAGCGTAGCTCCCGCAGACGTCCTGACTTTC.

The V call is TRBV28, the J call TRBJ2-1; TRBD2 agrees at 11 bases. CDR1 and CDR2 from the germline V gene are MDHEN and SYDVKM. Trimming cost V 7 bases and J 9 bases; bases outside gene matches: 14. The CDR3 is made up of 16 amino acids. DNA for the CDR3: TGTGCCAGCACCCGGAGGGTAGCGGGAGGGTTCGGTGAGCAGTTCTTC. Translating it yields CASTRRVAGGFGEQFF.

This rearrangement joins TRBV9 to TRBJ2-7, with 8 nucleotides matching TRBD2. This CDR3 comprises 15 residues. V trimming: 4 bases; J trimming: 4 bases; junction bases outside the gene matches: 10. CDR1 SGDLS and CDR2 YYNGEE come from the germline V gene. CDR3 residues: CASSPRSGVGYEQYF. For the CDR3, the DNA is TGTGCCAGCAGCCCCCGTAGCGGGGTCGGGTACGAGCAGTACTTC. Filled out from reference TRBV9 and TRBJ2-7, the complete variable domain reads DSGVTQTPKHLITATGQRVTLRCSPRSGDLSVYWYQQSLDQGLQFLIQYYNGEERAKGNILERFSAQQFPDLHSELNLSSLELGDSALYFCASSPRSGVGYEQYFGPGTRLTVT.

J is TRBJ2-1 and V is TRBV6-6, with 12 bases that match TRBD2. Unmatched junction bases numbered 12, after V lost 6 bases and J lost 9 bases. This CDR3 comprises 16 residues. Germline V gene data show CDR1 as MNHNY and CDR2 as SVGAGI (reference sequence). CDR3 residues: CASRDPSGRAGVEQFF. The CDR3 DNA sequence: TGTGCCAGCAGGGATCCTAGCGGGAGGGCCGGAGTTGAGCAGTTCTTC.

The chain links TRBV7-3 to TRBJ2-3, with TRBD2 matching 14 bases. Trimming cost V 3 bases and J 0 bases; bases outside gene matches: 11. CDR3 length: 20 residues. Germline CDR1 reads SGHTA; CDR2 reads FQGTGA. CDR3 DNA: TGTGCCAGCAGCTTCCGACTAGCGGGAGGGCCAACAGGTAGCACAGATACGCAGTATTTT. Translating it yields CASSFRLAGGPTGSTDTQYF.

This chain joins TRBV12-3 or TRBV12-4 and TRBJ1-5; D gene unclear. Trimming removed 6 bases at V and 6 bases at J, with 9 bases between. This CDR3 spans 12 amino acids. CDR3 amino acids: CASSPLGQPQHF. The DNA for the CDR3 is TGTGCCAGCAGCCCCCTCGGTCAGCCCCAGCATTTT.

V gene TRBV5-1 combines with J gene TRBJ2-7; D perhaps matches TRBD1 (6 bases). V lost 1 base to trimming and J lost 5 bases, with 10 bases between them. There are 13 residues in the CDR3. Germline CDR1 is SGHRS and CDR2 is YFSETQ. This CDR3 is CASSLTGIDEQYF. In nucleotides, the CDR3 is TGCGCCAGCAGCTTGACAGGGATCGACGAGCAGTACTTC. Looking up the rest from reference TRBV5-1 and TRBJ2-7 gives the full variable domain: KAGVTQTPRYLIKTRGQQVTLSCSPISGHRSVSWYQQTPGQGLQFLFEYFSETQRNKGNFPGRFSGRQFSNSRSEMNVSTLELGDSALYLCASSLTGIDEQYFGPGTRLTVT.

This chain joins TRBV11-2 and TRBJ2-1; a weak D match, TRBD2 (6 bases). V was cut by 7 bases and J by 0 bases, with 19 bases left in between. CDR1 is SGHAT, CDR2 FQNNGV, per germline. There are 17 residues in the CDR3. In DNA, the CDR3 is TGTGCCAGCACCCAGAACCCCCACGGGAGCTCCTACAATGAGCAGTTCTTC. Protein sequence: CASTQNPHGSSYNEQFF.

The chain joins TRBV30 to TRBJ2-1, with TRBD1 as a possible D gene (6 bases). The length of the CDR3 is 16 residues. V dropped 5 bases and J dropped 8 bases, with 25 bases sitting between them. Germline-derived CDR1 and CDR2 are GTSNPN and SVGIG (reference sequence). CDR3 loop: CAWATGRHLGRDEQFF. The CDR3 DNA is TGTGCCTGGGCTACAGGGCGCCACCTCGGGCGGGATGAGCAGTTCTTC.

CDR3 region: CASRGLGFHQPQHF. As DNA, the CDR3 is TGTGCCAGCAGAGGGTTAGGGTTCCATCAGCCCCAGCATTTT. The V call is TRBV25-1, the J call TRBJ1-5, with no clear D. The CDR3 is 14 residues long. Between the trimmed V and J ends, which lost 6 bases and 5 bases, there was a span of 14 bases. CDR1 is MGHDK and CDR2 is SYGVNS in the germline V gene. Full variable domain (rest looked up from reference TRBV25-1 and TRBJ1-5): EADIYQTPRYLVIGTGKKITLECSQTMGHDKMYWYQQDPGMELHLIHYSYGVNSTEKGDLSSESTVSRIRTEHFPLTLESARPSHTSQYLCASRGLGFHQPQHFGDGTRLSIL.

The J gene is TRBJ2-3, the V gene TRBV19; D is tentatively TRBD1 or TRBD2 (5 bases each). The CDR3 runs to 13 residues. Trimming cost V 6 bases and J 1 base, with 8 bases left between them. The V gene's germline CDR1 is LNHDA and CDR2 SQIVND (reference sequence). CDR3 protein: CASRRDGTDTQYF. In DNA, the CDR3 is TGTGCCAGTAGGAGGGACGGCACAGATACGCAGTATTTT.

The chain combines TRBV5-4 with TRBJ1-5; D is unclear. This CDR3 is 13 amino acids long. V lost 0 bases to trimming and J lost 7 bases, with 8 bases between them. The germline gives CDR1 SGHNT, CDR2 YYREEE (reference sequence). The CDR3 sequence is CASSLDPGQPQHF. The CDR3 DNA reads as TGTGCCAGCAGCTTGGATCCGGGGCAGCCCCAGCATTTT.

The CDR3 protein is CASSLGPHGNTIYF. The CDR3 bases are TGTGCCAGCAGCTTAGGCCCTCATGGAAACACCATATATTTT. The chain carries TRBV7-2 and TRBJ1-3; D unresolved. Trimming took 1 base from V and 3 from J, leaving 7 bases between them. Germline V lookup: CDR1 SGHTA, CDR2 FQGNSA. The CDR3 contains 14 residues.

This rearrangement joins TRBV19 to TRBJ1-3, with D hard to call. This CDR3 has 16 amino acids. Germline V gene data show CDR1 as LNHDA and CDR2 as SQIVND (reference sequence). V was clipped by 5 bases and J by 0 bases, with 14 bases between them. For the CDR3, the DNA is TGTGCCAGTAGTCTTAGCGGATCTAGCTCTGGAAACACCATATATTTT. It translates to CASSLSGSSSGNTIYF.